This T cell receptor (beta chain) was observed in a study of T cells after yellow fever vaccination. Study overall: In the case of low-cell-number fractions, SMART-Seq v4 Ultra Low Input was used for preparation. Findings and caveats of the study: The study re-detected most primary-vaccination clones after the booster (approximately 96% CD4, 85% to 90% CD8). Researchers cautioned that FACS-sorted repertoires could harbor abundant clonotypes contaminating from the bulk population. The secondary response peaked faster, at day 5 versus 15, but was weaker.

Germline assignment: CDR1 SGHTA and CDR2 FQGTGA. This CDR3 has 13 amino acids. Trimming cost V 5 bases and J 5 bases, with 13 bases left between them. TCRdb independently ran MiXCR on the 5' RACE reads; one entry per CDR3 protein. The profile covers 110,000 to 150,000 distinct CDR3 sequences, with approximately 6.6% appearing a single time and about 0.6% taken by the ten largest. Many counts were recorded for this clonotype. Its antigen remains unknown. Sample: CD4+ T cells sorted from PBMCs, taken 10 days after the yellow fever booster vaccination. The sequence was obtained from a man between 25 and 39 years old who received the YFV17D yellow fever vaccine. The gene calls are TRBV7-3 and TRBJ2-7, with D uncertain. CDR3 sequence (DNA): TGTGCCAGCAGCGCGTCTAAGGCCCACGAGCAGTACTTC. As protein: CASSASKAHEQYF.